The next 6 T cell receptor beta chains were all read from a single sample in a study of shared clonotypes between healthy human individuals. Selected positively for CCR7 and CD45RO-negative, naive CD8 cells excluded terminally differentiated effector memory CD45RA+ cells. This table comes from immunoSEQ multiplex PCR, and its TCRdb copy is limited to in-frame clones, with some not included. Here the sample spans about 2.1 million clones, approximately 94% being singletons. Sequencing input: naive CD8+ T cells from PBMCs. All receptors come from a man between 18 and 29 years old in good health. Some clones in this sample may be carry-over from other donors' samples.

A remark on this clone: This specimen includes other DNA sequences encoding the same CDR3. The gene calls are TRBV9 and TRBJ2-5, with D perhaps TRBD1 (6 bases). CDR1 and CDR2 from the germline V gene are SGDLS and YYNGEE. This CDR3 contains 13 residues. V lost 0 bases and J 4 bases, leaving 7 bases between the germline ends. Here the CDR3 reads CASSVGGGETQYF. CDR3 coding DNA: TGTGCCAGCAGCGTAGGAGGGGGAGAGACCCAGTACTTC.

This rearrangement joins TRBV7-8 to TRBJ1-1; no clear D. The length of the CDR3 is 15 residues. CDR1 is SGHVS and CDR2 is FQNEAQ in the germline V gene. Trimming took 5 bases from V and 0 from J, leaving 13 bases between them. The CDR3 spells CASSPANALNTEAFF. The CDR3 DNA follows: TGTGCCAGCAGCCCAGCGAACGCCTTGAACACTGAAGCTTTCTTT.

This clone was picked up a small number of times. The chain has TRBV7-8 and TRBJ1-5; D gene uncertain. V was cut by 1 base and J by 7 bases, with 14 bases left in between. The CDR3 runs 15 residues. Germline V CDR1 and CDR2: SGHVS, FQNEAQ. The CDR3 DNA reads as TGTGCCAGCAGCTTAGTGGCGGGTGTGGTACAGCCCCAGCATTTT. It encodes CASSLVAGVVQPQHF.

The rearrangement links TRBV9 to TRBJ2-7; D is unclear. V was clipped by 3 bases and J by 0 bases, with 10 bases between them. The CDR3 contains 14 residues. CDR1 is SGDLS and CDR2 is YYNGEE in the germline V gene. The CDR3 bases are TGTGCCAGCAGCGCCCGACTCGTCTCCTACGAGCAGTACTTC. It translates to CASSARLVSYEQYF.

This clone was found once. The rearrangement uses TRBV11-2 and TRBJ2-5; D unresolved. The J call may be mistaken, given a closer DNA end match to TRBJ2-7. This CDR3 has 11 amino acids. CDR1 and CDR2 (germline): SGHAT, FQNNGV. This chain's CDR3 is CASSPLGEQYF. The CDR3 nucleotides are TGTGCCAGCAGCCCGCTTGGCGAGCAGTACTTC.

The chain carries TRBV27 and TRBJ2-1; TRBD1 is a possible D gene (5 bases). V lost 3 bases to trimming and J lost 10 bases, with 19 bases between them. Per the germline V gene, CDR1 is MNHEY and CDR2 is SMNVEV (reference sequence). The CDR3 spans 15 residues. This CDR3 reads CASSFPLPGNNEQFF. In DNA form, the CDR3 reads TGTGCCAGCAGTTTCCCTCTCCCAGGGAATAACGAGCAGTTCTTC.